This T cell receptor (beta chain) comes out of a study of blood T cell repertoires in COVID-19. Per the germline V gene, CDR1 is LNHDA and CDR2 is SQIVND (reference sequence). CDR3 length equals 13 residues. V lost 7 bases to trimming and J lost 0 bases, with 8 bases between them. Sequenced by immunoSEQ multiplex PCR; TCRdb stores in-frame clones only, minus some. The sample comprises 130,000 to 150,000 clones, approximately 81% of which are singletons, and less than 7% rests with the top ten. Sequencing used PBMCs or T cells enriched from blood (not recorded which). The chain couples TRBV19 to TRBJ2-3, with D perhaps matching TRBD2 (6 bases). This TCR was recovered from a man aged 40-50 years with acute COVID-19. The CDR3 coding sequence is TGTGCCAGTAAAGGGACTAGCACAGATACGCAGTATTTT. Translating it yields CASKGTSTDTQYF. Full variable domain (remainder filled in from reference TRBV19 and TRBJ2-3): DGGITQSPKYLFRKEGQNVTLSCEQNLNHDAMYWYRQDPGQGLRLIYYSQIVNDFQKGDIAEGYSVSREKKESFPLTVTSAQKNPTAFYLCASKGTSTDTQYFGPGTRLTVL.